The 24 T cell receptor beta chains listed next were all sequenced from one sample in a study of blood T cell repertoires in COVID-19. The protocol was immunoSEQ multiplex PCR, while the TCRdb copy is restricted to in-frame clones and leaves out a portion. The repertoire holds roughly 190,000 clones, with around 86% as singletons. The sample taken for sequencing was peripheral blood. These receptor sequences come from a woman aged 80 or over in a cohort sampled during active or convalescent COVID-19.

The chain uses TRBV4-1 and TRBJ2-1; 9 bases agree with TRBD2. V was clipped by 0 bases and J by 4 bases; unmatched bases: 4. Germline loops: CDR1 MGHRA, CDR2 YSYEKL. CDR3 size: 16 residues. The CDR3 reads CASSQDLAGGYNEQFF. The DNA for the CDR3 is TGCGCCAGCAGCCAAGATCTGGCGGGAGGGTACAATGAGCAGTTCTTC.

The chain joins TRBV3-1 (or the pseudogene TRBV3-2) to TRBJ1-1, with D tentatively TRBD1 (6 bases). Per germline, CDR1 LGHDT and CDR2 YNNKEL (reference sequence). V lost 2 bases and J lost 3, with 10 bases in between. The CDR3 is 14 amino acids. The CDR3 sequence: CASSQLAGDTEAFF. CDR3 DNA: TGTGCCAGCAGCCAACTGGCAGGGGACACTGAAGCTTTCTTT.

The chain employs TRBV7-9 and TRBJ1-5, with 8 positions matching TRBD1. The V gene end was trimmed by 4 bases and the J gene end by 5 bases; junction bases not matched to a gene: 4. There are 14 residues in the CDR3. Germline lookup yields CDR1 SEHNR and CDR2 FQNEAQ (reference sequence). The DNA for the CDR3 is TGTGCCAGCAGCTCCCAGGGGGCTTATCAGCCCCAGCATTTT. Translated, it gives CASSSQGAYQPQHF.

This chain uses TRBV4-1 with TRBJ2-5; 15 nucleotides match TRBD2. The V segment lost 4 bases and the J segment 4 bases; nucleotides outside the gene matches: 4. Germline lookup yields CDR1 MGHRA and CDR2 YSYEKL. The CDR3 runs to 16 residues. The CDR3, as DNA: TGCGCCAGCAGCCTAGGACTAGCGGGAGGGGGAGAGACCCAGTACTTC. This translates into CASSLGLAGGGETQYF.

The rearrangement links TRBV14 to TRBJ1-1; D not resolved. V lost 0 bases and J lost 4, with 9 bases in between. Germline V CDR1 and CDR2: SGHDN, FVKESK. CDR3 length: 14 residues. The DNA of the CDR3 is TGTGCCAGCAGCCAAGAGACCAGGCGCACTGAAGCTTTCTTT. Its translation is CASSQETRRTEAFF.

The gene calls are TRBV19 and TRBJ2-1; 10 bases line up with TRBD2. Germline loops: CDR1 LNHDA, CDR2 SQIVND (reference sequence). The V gene end was trimmed by 1 base and the J gene end by 7 bases; junction bases not matched to a gene: 4. This CDR3 is built from 15 residues. The CDR3 DNA is TGTGCCAGTAGTATAGGTCTAGCGGGAGCTAATGAGCAGTTCTTC. Amino acid sequence: CASSIGLAGANEQFF. Complete variable domain (other parts from reference TRBV19 and TRBJ2-1): DGGITQSPKYLFRKEGQNVTLSCEQNLNHDAMYWYRQDPGQGLRLIYYSQIVNDFQKGDIAEGYSVSREKKESFPLTVTSAQKNPTAFYLCASSIGLAGANEQFFGPGTRLTVL.

The V call is TRBV28, the J call TRBJ1-2; D gene unclear. There are 13 residues in the CDR3. Trimming took off 6 bases at V and 3 bases at J, with 11 bases between the two ends. CDR1 is MDHEN and CDR2 is SYDVKM in the germline V gene. The CDR3, as DNA: TGTGCCAGCAGCTCCTTACGGGACTATGGCTACACCTTC. This sequence encodes CASSSLRDYGYTF.

This clone was observed once. The V gene is TRBV11-3, the J gene TRBJ1-6; a weak D match, TRBD1 (6 bases). This CDR3 spans 16 amino acids. In germline, CDR1 is SGHNT, CDR2 YENEEA. V was pared by 1 base and J by 7 bases, with 14 bases between. CDR3 protein: CASSLVFGQGNSPLHF. CDR3 in DNA: TGTGCCAGCAGCTTAGTGTTTGGCCAGGGGAATTCACCCCTCCACTTT. The entire variable domain, with the rest obtained from reference TRBV11-3 and TRBJ1-6, is as follows: EAGVVQSPRYKIIEKKQPVAFWCNPISGHNTLYWYLQNLGQGPELLIRYENEEAVDDSQLPKDRFSAERLKGVDSTLKIQPAELGDSAVYLCASSLVFGQGNSPLHFGNGTRLTVT.

The rearrangement links TRBV3-1 (or the pseudogene TRBV3-2) to TRBJ2-1; a weak D match, TRBD2 (5 bases). The germline CDR1 and CDR2 sequences are LGHDT and YNNKEL (reference sequence). The V gene lost 3 bases and the J gene lost 7 bases, with 22 bases spanning the gap. The CDR3 totals 17 residues. The CDR3 loop reads CASSQRYVASGRNEQFF. The CDR3 DNA reads TGTGCCAGCAGCCAGCGATATGTTGCGAGTGGGAGAAATGAGCAGTTCTTC.

The chain combines TRBV24-1 with TRBJ2-1, with 9 bases aligning to TRBD1. The CDR3 length is 16 residues. Per germline, CDR1 KGHDR and CDR2 SFDVKD. With V trimmed by 10 bases and J by 6 bases, 15 bases remained unmatched. CDR3 nucleotides: TGTGCCACGACCTCCCCCCCCGGGACAGGGACCAATGAGCAGTTCTTC. It translates to CATTSPPGTGTNEQFF.

The chain carries TRBV7-6 and TRBJ2-4; 10 bases line up with TRBD1. Trimming cost V 7 bases and J 5 bases; bases outside gene matches: 20. Germline lookup yields CDR1 SGHVS and CDR2 FNYEAQ. The CDR3 is made up of 19 amino acids. The CDR3 DNA reads as TGTGCCAGCACCGGCCACGGGACAGGGGCCATGCGGATACAAAACATTCAGTACTTC. Translation: CASTGHGTGAMRIQNIQYF.

The chain employs TRBV3-1 (or the pseudogene TRBV3-2) and TRBJ1-4; the match to TRBD1 covers 7 bases. The CDR3 length is 14 residues. V lost 3 bases and J lost 7; bases outside the gene matches: 5. Germline CDR1 LGHDT, CDR2 YNNKEL (reference sequence). The CDR3 coding sequence is TGTGCCAGCAGCCATACAGGGGAAGGTGAAAAACTGTTTTTT. It is translated as CASSHTGEGEKLFF.

The CDR3 spells CSVTSGSHNEQFF. The CDR3 DNA reads as TGCAGCGTTACTAGCGGGAGCCACAATGAGCAGTTCTTC. This chain links TRBV29-1 with TRBJ2-1; TRBD2 matches at 11 bases. Looked up from germline, CDR1 is SQVTM and CDR2 is ANQGSEA. V lost 5 bases, J lost 5 bases, and 2 bases stayed unmatched. The CDR3 spans 13 residues.

The rearrangement links TRBV2 to TRBJ1-5; no clear D. The CDR3 has 15 amino acids. The germline V and J ends were trimmed by 3 bases and 3 bases, with 12 bases remaining between them. Germline CDR1 is SNHLY and CDR2 is FYNNEI. The CDR3 sequence is CASSDGQTNNQPQHF. The CDR3 bases are TGTGCCAGCAGTGATGGGCAAACAAACAATCAGCCCCAGCATTTT.

The genes are TRBV29-1 and TRBJ2-3; TRBD1 aligns across 8 bases. CDR1 and CDR2 from the germline V gene are SQVTM and ANQGSEA. The CDR3 has 14 amino acids. J was trimmed by 2 bases and V by 4 bases; bases with no gene match: 5. The chain's CDR3 is CSVVDRGNTDTQYF. CDR3 bases: TGCAGCGTTGTAGACAGGGGAAACACAGATACGCAGTATTTT.

The chain is built from TRBV7-2 and TRBJ2-1; a possible D gene is TRBD2 (5 bases). Trimming took off 5 bases at V and 0 bases at J, with 11 bases between the two ends. Per the germline V gene, CDR1 is SGHTA and CDR2 is FQGNSA. This CDR3 has 15 residues. CDR3 sequence reads: CASSQGLLSYNEQFF. In nucleotides, the CDR3 is TGTGCCAGCAGCCAAGGACTTCTCTCCTACAATGAGCAGTTCTTC.

This rearrangement joins TRBV3-1 (or the pseudogene TRBV3-2) to TRBJ2-7; 7 bases map to TRBD1. The V gene's germline CDR1 is LGHDT and CDR2 YNNKEL (reference sequence). The CDR3 has 16 amino acids. Trimming at V came to 1 base and at J to 1 base, leaving 7 bases not matched to a gene. CDR3 protein: CASSQVGWGQSYEQYF. In nucleotides, the CDR3 is TGTGCCAGCAGCCAAGTGGGCTGGGGACAGTCCTACGAGCAGTACTTC.

The rearrangement uses TRBV15 and TRBJ2-7; 7 nucleotides align to TRBD1. Trimming took 0 bases from V and 3 from J; bases not matched to a gene: 8. The CDR3 spans 16 residues. In germline, CDR1 is LNHNV, CDR2 YYDKDF (reference sequence). The CDR3 spells CATSRDLGDRVYEQYF. The CDR3 region has the DNA TGTGCCACCAGCAGAGATTTGGGAGACAGGGTCTACGAGCAGTACTTC.

The genes are TRBV28 and TRBJ1-1; 7 bases align to TRBD1. CDR3 length: 14 amino acids. The junction had 9 bases not matched to a gene; V was cut back by 8 bases and J by 3 bases. In germline, CDR1 is MDHEN, CDR2 SYDVKM. As DNA, the CDR3 is TGTGCCAGCGGTAAGGACAGGAGCTACACTGAAGCTTTCTTT. Translation gives CASGKDRSYTEAFF. Looking up the rest from reference TRBV28 and TRBJ1-1 gives the full variable domain: DVKVTQSSRYLVKRTGEKVFLECVQDMDHENMFWYRQDPGLGLRLIYFSYDVKMKEKGDIPEGYSVSREKKERFSLILESASTNQTSMYLCASGKDRSYTEAFFGQGTRLTVV.

The chain combines TRBV11-2 with TRBJ2-5; 14 positions match TRBD2. Germline trimming cut 5 bases from V and 4 bases from J; bases unmatched to any gene: 9. The CDR3 extends over 17 amino acids. CDR1 and CDR2 from the germline V gene are SGHAT and FQNNGV. The CDR3 loop is CASSQGTSGGRGETQYF. The CDR3 DNA sequence: TGTGCCAGCAGCCAAGGGACTAGCGGGGGAAGGGGAGAGACCCAGTACTTC.

The rearrangement joins TRBV6-5 to TRBJ2-1; 10 positions agree with TRBD2. CDR1 and CDR2 from the germline V gene are MNHEY and SVGAGI. There are 14 residues in the CDR3. J lost 7 bases, V lost 6 bases, and 6 bases had no gene match. The CDR3 spells CASRLAGGLNEQFF. The CDR3 coding sequence is TGTGCCAGCAGGTTAGCGGGAGGATTGAATGAGCAGTTCTTC.

The rearrangement joins TRBV11-3 to TRBJ2-7; no reliable D call. Between the trimmed V and J ends, which lost 4 bases and 3 bases, there was a span of 7 bases. Germline V lookup: CDR1 SGHNT, CDR2 YENEEA. This CDR3 is 12 amino acids long. This CDR3 is CASSSSVYEQYF. The CDR3 DNA follows: TGTGCCAGCAGCTCCAGTGTCTACGAGCAGTACTTC.

The V gene is TRBV30, the J gene TRBJ1-2, with D uncertain. The CDR3 is made up of 13 amino acids. Germline V gene sequence: CDR1 GTSNPN, CDR2 SVGIG (reference sequence). Trimming cost V 0 bases and J 4 bases, with 9 bases left between them. This CDR3 is CAWSVSQVYGYTF. In DNA, the CDR3 is TGTGCCTGGAGTGTATCCCAGGTCTATGGCTACACCTTC.

The chain has TRBV7-9 and TRBJ1-2; 11 positions match TRBD1. Germline V CDR1 and CDR2: SEHNR, FQNEAQ (reference sequence). Losses at the gene ends were 5 bases for V and 3 bases for J; bases not matched to a gene: 5. The CDR3 totals 15 residues. CDR3 loop: CASSHGTGGDYGYTF. CDR3 in DNA: TGTGCCAGCAGCCACGGGACAGGGGGGGACTATGGCTACACCTTC. The variable domain in full, completed from reference TRBV7-9 and TRBJ1-2, reads DTGVSQNPRHKITKRGQNVTFRCDPISEHNRLYWYRQTLGQGPEFLTYFQNEAQLEKSRLLSDRFSAERPKGSFSTLEIQRTEQGDSAMYLCASSHGTGGDYGYTFGSGTRLTVV.